Listed below are T cell receptor beta chains from one sample, sequenced in a study of cytomegalovirus exposure and HLA in healthy donors. The repertoire was sequenced with immunoSEQ multiplex PCR; TCRdb's copy has only in-frame clones and lacks some. The sample includes approximately 130,000 clones, more than 65% of them seen just once. Sequenced: PBMCs. The receptors derive from a woman younger than 30 in good health and CMV-seronegative. CDR3s include the opening cysteine and the closing phenylalanine or tryptophan. The D gene is left open where the match is weak. A clone size is listed for some rows: how often the clone was seen (once, few, many), or a class if it is expanded.

D gene,V gene,clone size,J gene,CDR3 DNA,CDR3 protein
NA,TRBV5-6,NA,TRBJ2-7,TGTGCCAGCAGCCCCCCAGGGAGGTCGAGCTCCTACGAGCAGTACTTC,CASSPPGRSSSYEQYF
NA,TRBV5-5,NA,TRBJ1-5,TGTGCCAGCAGCTTCGACAGCTGGCAGCCCCAGCATTTT,CASSFDSWQPQHF
TRBD2,TRBV5-5,NA,TRBJ2-1,TGTGCCAGCAGCTTGGGCGCGGCTAGCGGGGGGAATGAGCAGTTCTTC,CASSLGAASGGNEQFF
TRBD1,TRBV29-1,NA,TRBJ1-1,TGCAGCGTGCCGACAGGGTCCGGGGGGGGTTGGAACACTGAAGCTTTCTTT,CSVPTGSGGGWNTEAFF
TRBD1,TRBV4-1,NA,TRBJ2-5,TGCGCCAGCAGCCAAGCAGGGGGCTGGGAGACCCAGTACTTC,CASSQAGGWETQYF
TRBD2,TRBV12-5,once,TRBJ2-1,TGTGCTAGTGGTTTGGTACTAGCGGGAGGCAATGAGCAGTTCTTC,CASGLVLAGGNEQFF
TRBD2,TRBV7-9,NA,TRBJ2-3,TGTGCCAGCAGCTATGGACTAGCGGGGCCGGCAGATACGCAGTATTTT,CASSYGLAGPADTQYF
TRBD1,TRBV7-9,NA,TRBJ2-5,TGTGCCAGCAGCTTTCCGTTTGGGACAGCCCTTCAAGAGACCCAGTACTTC,CASSFPFGTALQETQYF
NA,TRBV13,once,TRBJ1-3,TGTGCCAGCAGCTTAGGCCCAGACACCTCTGGAAACACCATATATTTT,CASSLGPDTSGNTIYF
NA,TRBV10-1,once,TRBJ1-2,TGCGCCAGCAGTGAGTCGCCGGGGAGGGCCTATGGCTACACCTTC,CASSESPGRAYGYTF
NA,TRBV28,NA,TRBJ1-4,TGTGCCAGCAGTTTCGCCCGGGGGGGACCTGAAAAACTGTTTTTT,CASSFARGGPEKLFF
NA,TRBV6-1,NA,TRBJ1-6,TGTGCCAGCAGTGAAGGCAGGACAAAGAATTCACCCCTCCACTTT,CASSEGRTKNSPLHF
TRBD1,TRBV6-1,NA,TRBJ1-6,TGTGCCAGCAGACCGGACAGGGGAGAGTCACCCCTCCACTTT,CASRPDRGESPLHF
NA,TRBV5-4,NA,TRBJ1-2,TGTGCCAGCAGCTTGGACAGGGATTATGGCTACACCTTC,CASSLDRDYGYTF